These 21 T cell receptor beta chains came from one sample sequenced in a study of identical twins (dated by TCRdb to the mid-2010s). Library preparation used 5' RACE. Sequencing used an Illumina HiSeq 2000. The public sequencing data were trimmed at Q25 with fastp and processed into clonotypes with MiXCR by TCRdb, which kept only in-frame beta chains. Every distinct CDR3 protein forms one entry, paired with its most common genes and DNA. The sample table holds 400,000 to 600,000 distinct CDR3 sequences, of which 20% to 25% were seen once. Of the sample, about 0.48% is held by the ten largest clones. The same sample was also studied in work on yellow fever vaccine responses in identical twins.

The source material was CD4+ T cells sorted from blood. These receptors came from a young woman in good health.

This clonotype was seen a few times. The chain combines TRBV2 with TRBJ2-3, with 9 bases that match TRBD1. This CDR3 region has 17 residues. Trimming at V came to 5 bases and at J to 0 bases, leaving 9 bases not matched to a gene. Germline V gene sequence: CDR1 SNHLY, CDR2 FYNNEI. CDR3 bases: TGTGCCAGCAGTTATGGACAGGGGTTAACTAGCACAGATACGCAGTATTTT. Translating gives CASSYGQGLTSTDTQYF.

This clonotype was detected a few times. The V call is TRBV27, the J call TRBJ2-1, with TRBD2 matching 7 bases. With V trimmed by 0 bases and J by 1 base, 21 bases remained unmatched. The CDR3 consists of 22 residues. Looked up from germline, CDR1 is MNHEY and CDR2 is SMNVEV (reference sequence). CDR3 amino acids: CASSLSPRERGLNLESYNEQFF. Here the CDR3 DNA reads TGTGCCAGCAGTTTATCCCCTAGGGAGCGGGGCCTTAACCTGGAATCCTACAATGAGCAGTTCTTC.

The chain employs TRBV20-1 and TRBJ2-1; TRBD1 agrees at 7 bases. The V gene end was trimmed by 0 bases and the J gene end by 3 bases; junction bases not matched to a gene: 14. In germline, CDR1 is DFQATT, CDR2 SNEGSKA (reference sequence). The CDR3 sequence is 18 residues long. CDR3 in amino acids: CSARDLQTGLPDYNEQFF. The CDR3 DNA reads TGCAGTGCTAGAGATTTACAGACAGGGCTGCCCGACTACAATGAGCAGTTCTTC.

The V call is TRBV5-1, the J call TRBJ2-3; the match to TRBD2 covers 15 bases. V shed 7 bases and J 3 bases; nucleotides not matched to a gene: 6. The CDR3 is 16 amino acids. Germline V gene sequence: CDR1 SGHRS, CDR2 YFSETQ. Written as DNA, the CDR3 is TGCGCCAGCGGCCCCGGGACTAGCGGGGGGACAGATACGCAGTATTTT. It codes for CASGPGTSGGTDTQYF.

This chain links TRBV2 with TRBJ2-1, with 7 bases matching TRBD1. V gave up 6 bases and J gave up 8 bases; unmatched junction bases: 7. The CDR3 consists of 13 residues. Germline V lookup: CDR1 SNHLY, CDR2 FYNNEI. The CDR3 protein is CASRPNDRDEQFF. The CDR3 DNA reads TGTGCCAGCAGACCCAACGACAGGGATGAGCAGTTCTTC.

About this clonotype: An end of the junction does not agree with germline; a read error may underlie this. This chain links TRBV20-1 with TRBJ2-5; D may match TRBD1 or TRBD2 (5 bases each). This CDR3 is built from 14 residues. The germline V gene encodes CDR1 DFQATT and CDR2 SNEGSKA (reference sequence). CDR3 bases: TGCAGTACTAGAATCAGGTCGGCAGGGGAGACCCAGTACTTC. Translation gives CSTRIRSAGETQYF.

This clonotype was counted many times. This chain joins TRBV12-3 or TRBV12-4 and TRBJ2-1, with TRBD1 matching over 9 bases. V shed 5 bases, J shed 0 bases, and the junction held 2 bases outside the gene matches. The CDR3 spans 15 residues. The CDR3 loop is CASSADRGSYNEQFF. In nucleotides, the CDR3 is TGTGCCAGCAGTGCGGACAGGGGCTCCTACAATGAGCAGTTCTTC.

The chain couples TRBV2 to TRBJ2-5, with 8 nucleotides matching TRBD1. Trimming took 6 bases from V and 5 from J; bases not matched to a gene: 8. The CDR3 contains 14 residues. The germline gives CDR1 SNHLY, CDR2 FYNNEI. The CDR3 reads CASSGQGLGETQYF. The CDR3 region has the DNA TGTGCCAGCAGCGGACAGGGATTGGGGGAGACCCAGTACTTC.

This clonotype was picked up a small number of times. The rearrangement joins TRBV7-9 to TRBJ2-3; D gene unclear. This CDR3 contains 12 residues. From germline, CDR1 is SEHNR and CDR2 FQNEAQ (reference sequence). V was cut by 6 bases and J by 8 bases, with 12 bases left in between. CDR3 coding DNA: TGTGCCAGCAGGACCGAAGCCCGTACGCAGTATTTT. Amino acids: CASRTEARTQYF.

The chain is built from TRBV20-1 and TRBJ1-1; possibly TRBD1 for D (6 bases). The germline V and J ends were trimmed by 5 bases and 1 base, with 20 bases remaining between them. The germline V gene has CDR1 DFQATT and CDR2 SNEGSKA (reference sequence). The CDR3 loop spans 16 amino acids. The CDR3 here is CSAPYQGLSRNTEAFF. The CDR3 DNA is TGCAGTGCTCCCTATCAGGGGTTGAGTAGGAACACTGAAGCTTTCTTT.

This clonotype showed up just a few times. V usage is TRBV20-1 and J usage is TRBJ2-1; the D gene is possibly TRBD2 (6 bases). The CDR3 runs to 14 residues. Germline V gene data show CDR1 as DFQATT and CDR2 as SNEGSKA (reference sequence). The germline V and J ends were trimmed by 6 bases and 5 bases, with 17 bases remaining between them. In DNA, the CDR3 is TGCAGTGCACCCCCGGGACTGGTAGACAATGAGCAGTTCTTC. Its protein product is CSAPPGLVDNEQFF.

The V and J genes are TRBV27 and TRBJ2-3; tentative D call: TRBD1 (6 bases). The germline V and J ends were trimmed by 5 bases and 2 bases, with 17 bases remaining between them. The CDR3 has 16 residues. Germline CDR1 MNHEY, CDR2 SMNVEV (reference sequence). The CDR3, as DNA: TGTGCCAGCAGTCGATGGGGCAGGGGAGACACAGATACGCAGTATTTT. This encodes CASSRWGRGDTDTQYF.

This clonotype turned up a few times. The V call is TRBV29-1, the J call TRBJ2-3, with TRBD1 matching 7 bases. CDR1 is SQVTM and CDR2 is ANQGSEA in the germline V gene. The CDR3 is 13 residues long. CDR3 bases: TGCAGTCATTCCGGGACAGACACAGATACGCAGTATTTT. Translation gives CSHSGTDTDTQYF.

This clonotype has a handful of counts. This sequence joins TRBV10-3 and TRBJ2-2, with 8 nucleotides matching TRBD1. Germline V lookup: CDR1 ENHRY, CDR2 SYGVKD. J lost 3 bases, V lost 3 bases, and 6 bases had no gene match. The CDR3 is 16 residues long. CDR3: CAISDRGLGDTGELFF. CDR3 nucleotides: TGTGCCATCAGTGACAGGGGGCTCGGGGACACCGGGGAGCTGTTTTTT.

CDR3: CASSSTWNTGELFF. The CDR3 DNA reads TGTGCCAGCAGCTCGACATGGAACACCGGGGAGCTGTTTTTT. This chain links TRBV7-8 with TRBJ2-2; D not certain. Looked up from germline, CDR1 is SGHVS and CDR2 is FQNEAQ. The CDR3 has 14 residues. Between the trimmed V and J ends, which lost 4 bases and 1 base, there was a span of 7 bases. Full variable domain (outside the CDR3, taken from reference TRBV7-8 and TRBJ2-2): GAGVSQSPRYKVAKRGQDVALRCDPISGHVSLFWYQQALGQGPEFLTYFQNEAQLDKSGLPSDRFFAERPEGSVSTLKIQRTQQEDSAVYLCASSSTWNTGELFFGEGSRLTVL.

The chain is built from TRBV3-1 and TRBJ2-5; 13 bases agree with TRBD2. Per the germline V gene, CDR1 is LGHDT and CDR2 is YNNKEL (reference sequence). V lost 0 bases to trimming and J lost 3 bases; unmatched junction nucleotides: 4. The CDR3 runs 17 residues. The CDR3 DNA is TGTGCCAGCAGCCAAGATAGGGGACTAGCGGGAAAAGAGACCCAGTACTTC. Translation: CASSQDRGLAGKETQYF.

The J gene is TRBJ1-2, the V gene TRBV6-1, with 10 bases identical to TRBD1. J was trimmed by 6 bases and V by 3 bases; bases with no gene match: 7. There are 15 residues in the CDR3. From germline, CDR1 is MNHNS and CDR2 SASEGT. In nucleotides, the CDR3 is TGTGCCAGCAGTGAGATGCCGGGACAGGGGAATGGCTACACCTTC. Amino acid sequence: CASSEMPGQGNGYTF.

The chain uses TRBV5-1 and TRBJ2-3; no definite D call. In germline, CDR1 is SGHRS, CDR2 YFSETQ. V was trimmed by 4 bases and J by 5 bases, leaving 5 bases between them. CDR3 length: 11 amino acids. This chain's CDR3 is CASSVKDTQYF. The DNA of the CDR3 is TGCGCCAGCAGCGTAAAAGATACGCAGTATTTT.

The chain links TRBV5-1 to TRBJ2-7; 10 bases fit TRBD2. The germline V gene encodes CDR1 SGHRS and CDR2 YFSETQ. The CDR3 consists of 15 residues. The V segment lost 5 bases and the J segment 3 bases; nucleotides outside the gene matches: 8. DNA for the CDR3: TGCGCCAGCAGGCTCGGGACTAGCGACGTCTACGAGCAGTACTTC. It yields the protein CASRLGTSDVYEQYF. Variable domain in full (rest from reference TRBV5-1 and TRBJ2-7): KAGVTQTPRYLIKTRGQQVTLSCSPISGHRSVSWYQQTPGQGLQFLFEYFSETQRNKGNFPGRFSGRQFSNSRSEMNVSTLELGDSALYLCASRLGTSDVYEQYFGPGTRLTVT.

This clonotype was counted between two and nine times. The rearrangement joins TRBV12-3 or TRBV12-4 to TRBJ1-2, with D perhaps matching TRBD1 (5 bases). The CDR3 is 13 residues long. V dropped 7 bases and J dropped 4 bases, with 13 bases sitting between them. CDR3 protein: CASTPWGSYGYTF. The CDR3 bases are TGTGCCAGCACCCCTTGGGGGAGCTATGGCTACACCTTC.

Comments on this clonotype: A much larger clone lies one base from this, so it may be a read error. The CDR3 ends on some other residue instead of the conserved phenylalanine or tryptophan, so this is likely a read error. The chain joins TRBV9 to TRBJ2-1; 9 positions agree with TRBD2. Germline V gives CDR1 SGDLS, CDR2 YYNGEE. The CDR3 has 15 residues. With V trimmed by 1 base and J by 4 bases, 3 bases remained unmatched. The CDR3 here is CASSVNSGGYNEQFS. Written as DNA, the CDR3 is TGTGCCAGCAGCGTAAATAGCGGGGGTTACAATGAGCAGTTCTCC.